One sample yielded the 6 T cell receptor beta chains listed below, sequenced in a study of T cells in women clearing cervical HPV infection. Generated by immunoSEQ multiplex PCR, the TCRdb table keeps only in-frame clones and is missing some. This repertoire includes some 30,000 clones. The source material was blood buffy coat. Receptor source: a woman aged 18 to 75 with a cervical HPV16 infection that either progressed to CIN3+ or cleared (not recorded which).

With respect to this clone: The DNA ends 3 residues before the CDR3 does, and the rest of the CDR3 is filled in from the germline J gene. This chain uses TRBV19 with TRBJ1-2, with TRBD1 matching over 7 bases. Germline V gene lookup returns CDR1 LNHDA and CDR2 SQIVND (reference sequence). The CDR3 is 17 residues long. The CDR3 region is CASSPRTQGISTDTYTF. CDR3 DNA (partial): TGTGCCAGTAGCCCCAGAACACAGGGGATTAGCACAGATACC. Combining the CDR3 with reference TRBV19 and TRBJ1-2 gives the whole variable domain DGGITQSPKYLFRKEGQNVTLSCEQNLNHDAMYWYRQDPGQGLRLIYYSQIVNDFQKGDIAEGYSVSREKKESFPLTVTSAQKNPTAFYLCASSPRTQGISTDTYTFGSGTRLTVV.

Note on this clone: The read is 3 residues too short to cover the CDR3 end, so that end is filled in from the germline J gene. The chain carries TRBV5-6 and TRBJ1-4; D might be TRBD1 (5 bases). The CDR3 consists of 15 residues. The germline V gene has CDR1 SGHDT and CDR2 YYEEEE. Between the trimmed V and J ends, which lost 2 bases and 6 bases, there was a span of 14 bases. This chain's CDR3 is CASSFWGRAYEKLFF. The part of the CDR3 DNA that was read is TGTGCCAGCAGCTTTTGGGGCCGCGCCTATGAAAAA.

Turning to this clone: The sequenced fragment ends 3 residues before the CDR3 boundary, so the rest is inferred from the germline J gene. The V and J genes are TRBV5-1 and TRBJ2-1; 10 nucleotides agree with TRBD2. Per germline, CDR1 SGHRS and CDR2 YFSETQ. The CDR3 contains 15 residues. V shed 5 bases, J shed 8 bases, and the junction held 10 bases outside the gene matches. CDR3 loop: CASREPSGGIDEQFF. Incomplete CDR3 DNA: TGCGCCAGCAGGGAGCCTAGCGGGGGTATCGATGAG.

The covered CDR3 bases are TGCGCCAGCAGCTCCCCCCCGGGACGGGGACATTCAAGAGCCAATGAG. Its translation: CASSSPPGRGHSRANE. The CDR3 in its entirety is CASSSPPGRGHSRANEQFF. The V and J genes are TRBV5-1 and TRBJ2-1; D is perhaps TRBD1 (6 bases). The read gets to within 3 residues of the CDR3 end, and the germline J gene fills in the rest. CDR3 size: 19 residues. The V gene lost 3 bases and the J gene lost 6 bases, with 28 bases spanning the gap. Germline CDR1 and CDR2: SGHRS and YFSETQ.

About this clone: The read gets to within 3 residues of the CDR3 end, and the germline J gene fills in the rest. The chain recombines TRBV20-1 with TRBJ2-2; tentatively, D is TRBD2 (7 bases). The V end was cut by 1 base, the J end by 3 bases, with 12 bases between. In germline, CDR1 is DFQATT, CDR2 SNEGSKA (reference sequence). This CDR3 is 15 amino acids long. CDR3 bases read: TGCAGTGCTAGAGCGCGAGGGGGGGACACCGGGGAG. Protein product: CSARARGGDTGE. The entire CDR3 protein is CSARARGGDTGELFF.

This clone is identified as medium-sized from frequency. The sequence runs out 3 residues before the end of the CDR3; the remainder is reconstructed from the germline J gene. This sequence joins TRBV7-4 and TRBJ1-6; TRBD1 aligns across 9 bases. The germline CDR1 and CDR2 sequences are SGHVT and SQSDAQ. This CDR3 is 15 amino acids long. V shed 1 base, J shed 8 bases, and the junction held 3 bases outside the gene matches. The CDR3 sequence: CASSLDRGLYSPLHF. The DNA read from the CDR3 is TGTGCCAGCAGCTTAGACAGGGGGCTTTATTCACCC.